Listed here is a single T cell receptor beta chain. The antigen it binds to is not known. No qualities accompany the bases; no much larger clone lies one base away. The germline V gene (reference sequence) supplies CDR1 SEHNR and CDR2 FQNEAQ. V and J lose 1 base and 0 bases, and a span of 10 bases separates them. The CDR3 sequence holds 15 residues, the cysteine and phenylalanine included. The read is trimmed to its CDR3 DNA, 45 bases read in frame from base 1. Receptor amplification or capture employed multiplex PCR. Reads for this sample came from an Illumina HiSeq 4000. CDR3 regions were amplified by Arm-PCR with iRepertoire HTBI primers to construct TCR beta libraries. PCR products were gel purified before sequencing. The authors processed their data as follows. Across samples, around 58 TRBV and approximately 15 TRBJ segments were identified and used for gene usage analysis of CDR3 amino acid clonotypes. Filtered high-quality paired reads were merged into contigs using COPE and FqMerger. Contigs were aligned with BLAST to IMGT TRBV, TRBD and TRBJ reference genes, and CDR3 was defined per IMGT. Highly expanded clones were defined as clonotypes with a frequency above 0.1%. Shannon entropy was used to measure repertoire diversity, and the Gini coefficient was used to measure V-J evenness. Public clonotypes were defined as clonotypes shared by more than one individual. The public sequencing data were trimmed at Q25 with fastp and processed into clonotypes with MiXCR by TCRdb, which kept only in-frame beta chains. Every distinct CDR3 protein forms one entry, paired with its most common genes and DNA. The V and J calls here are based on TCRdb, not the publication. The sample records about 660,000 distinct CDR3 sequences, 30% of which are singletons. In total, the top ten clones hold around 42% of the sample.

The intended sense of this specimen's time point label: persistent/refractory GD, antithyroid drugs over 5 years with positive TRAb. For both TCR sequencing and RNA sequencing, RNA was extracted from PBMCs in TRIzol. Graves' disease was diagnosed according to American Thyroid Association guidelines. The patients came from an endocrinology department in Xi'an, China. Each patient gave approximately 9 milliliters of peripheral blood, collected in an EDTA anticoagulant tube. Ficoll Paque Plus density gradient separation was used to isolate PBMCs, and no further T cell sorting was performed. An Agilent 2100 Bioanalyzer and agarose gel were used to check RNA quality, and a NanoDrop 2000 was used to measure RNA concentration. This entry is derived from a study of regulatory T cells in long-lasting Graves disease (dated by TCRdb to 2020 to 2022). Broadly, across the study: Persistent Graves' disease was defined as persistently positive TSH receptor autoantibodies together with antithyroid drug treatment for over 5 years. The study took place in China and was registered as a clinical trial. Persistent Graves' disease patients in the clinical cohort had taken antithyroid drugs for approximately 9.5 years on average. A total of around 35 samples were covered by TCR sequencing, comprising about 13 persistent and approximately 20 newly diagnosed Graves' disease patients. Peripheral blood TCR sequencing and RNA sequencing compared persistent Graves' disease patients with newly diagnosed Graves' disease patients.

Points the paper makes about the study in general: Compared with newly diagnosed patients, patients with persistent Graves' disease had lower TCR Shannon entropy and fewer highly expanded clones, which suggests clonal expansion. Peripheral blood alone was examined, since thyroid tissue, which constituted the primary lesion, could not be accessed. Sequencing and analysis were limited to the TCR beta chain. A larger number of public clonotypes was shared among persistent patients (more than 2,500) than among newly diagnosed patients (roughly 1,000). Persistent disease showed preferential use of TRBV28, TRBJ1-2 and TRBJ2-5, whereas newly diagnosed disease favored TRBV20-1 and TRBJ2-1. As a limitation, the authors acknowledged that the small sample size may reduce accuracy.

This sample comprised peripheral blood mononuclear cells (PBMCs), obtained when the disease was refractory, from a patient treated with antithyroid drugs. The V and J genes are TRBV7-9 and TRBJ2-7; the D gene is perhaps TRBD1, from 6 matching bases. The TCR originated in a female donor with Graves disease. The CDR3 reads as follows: CASSLEGVPSYEQYF. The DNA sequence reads TGTGCCAGCAGCTTAGAGGGGGTACCCTCCTACGAGCAGTACTTC.